These 30 T cell receptor beta chains were sequenced from one sample in a study of blood T cell repertoires in COVID-19. The assay was immunoSEQ multiplex PCR, and TCRdb's table has in-frame clones only and misses some. The data contain over 20,000 clones, around 90% of them seen just once; the ten biggest clones take up about 16%. The sequenced sample was peripheral blood. These receptors all come from a man in his sixties or seventies with acute or convalescent COVID-19.

This rearrangement joins TRBV7-3 to TRBJ2-1, with TRBD2 identical over 9 bases. The junction had 4 bases not matched to a gene; V was cut back by 3 bases and J by 4 bases. Germline V gives CDR1 SGHTA, CDR2 FQGTGA. This CDR3 contains 15 residues. The CDR3 DNA sequence: TGTGCCAGCAGCTTCATAGCGGGAGCGTACAATGAGCAGTTCTTC. This encodes CASSFIAGAYNEQFF.

The chain links TRBV19 to TRBJ1-5; a weak D match, TRBD1 (6 bases). Germline V gives CDR1 LNHDA, CDR2 SQIVND (reference sequence). The CDR3 consists of 12 residues. Trimming left V 4 bases short and J 16 bases short, with 17 bases between. CDR3 DNA: TGTGCCAGTAGTACGGCAGGGGCCACATACCATTTT. This translates into CASSTAGATYHF.

The rearrangement uses TRBV27 and TRBJ2-5; D is possibly TRBD1 (6 bases). The CDR3 contains 15 residues. Per germline, CDR1 MNHEY and CDR2 SMNVEV (reference sequence). V was pared by 11 bases and J by 0 bases, with 19 bases between. CDR3 bases: TGTGCCCACCCTGAAGGACAGACGTACCAAGAGACCCAGTACTTC. It is translated as CAHPEGQTYQETQYF.

The chain links TRBV3-1 (or the pseudogene TRBV3-2) to TRBJ1-1, with D uncertain. Between the trimmed V and J ends, which lost 2 bases and 5 bases, there was a span of 6 bases. CDR1 is LGHDT, CDR2 YNNKEL, per germline (reference sequence). The CDR3 length is 12 residues. DNA for the CDR3: TGTGCCAGCAGCCAACCCCAGACTGAAGCTTTCTTT. It translates to CASSQPQTEAFF.

Of note for this clone: A read error may produce the germline difference seen at one junction end. J is TRBJ2-7 and V is TRBV7-7, with a tentative D call TRBD1 (5 bases). CDR1 and CDR2 from the germline V gene are SSHAT and FNYEAQ (reference sequence). The CDR3 consists of 14 residues. The CDR3 spells CASSLSVGPYEQYF. As DNA, the CDR3 is TGTGCTAGCAGCTTAAGCGTGGGGCCCTACGAGCAGTACTTC.

This chain joins TRBV12-3 or TRBV12-4 and TRBJ2-7; TRBD1 agrees at 8 bases. The CDR3 length is 10 residues. V lost 6 bases, J lost 13 bases, and 5 bases stayed unmatched. CDR3 sequence (DNA): TGTGCCAGCAGAGGGGACAGGACTTACTTC. This translates into CASRGDRTYF.

V is TRBV2 and J is TRBJ2-7; 8 bases match TRBD1. The germline gives CDR1 SNHLY, CDR2 FYNNEI. This CDR3 has 14 residues. The junction had 6 bases not matched to a gene; V was cut back by 4 bases and J by 4 bases. The DNA of the CDR3 is TGTGCCAGCAGTGTCCCAGGGGGCGGATACGAGCAGTACTTC. This encodes CASSVPGGGYEQYF.

This chain uses TRBV27 with TRBJ1-4, with D tentatively TRBD1 (6 bases). The CDR3 runs 16 residues. Germline CDR1 MNHEY, CDR2 SMNVEV (reference sequence). The V end lost 6 bases, the J end lost 7 bases, and 21 bases lay between the germline ends. This chain's CDR3 is CASRGHDPGTTEKLFF. DNA for the CDR3: TGTGCCAGCAGGGGGCACGACCCCGGGACAACTGAAAAACTGTTTTTT. Combining the CDR3 with reference TRBV27 and TRBJ1-4 gives the whole variable domain EAQVTQNPRYLITVTGKKLTVTCSQNMNHEYMSWYRQDPGLGLRQIYYSMNVEVTDKGDVPEGYKVSRKEKRNFPLILESPSPNQTSLYFCASRGHDPGTTEKLFFGSGTQLSVL.

This sequence joins TRBV7-8 and TRBJ1-2; D is uncertain. Germline CDR1 is SGHVS and CDR2 is FQNEAQ. Trimming removed 4 bases at V and 2 bases at J, with 14 bases between. The CDR3 extends over 15 amino acids. CDR3 in amino acids: CASSSPLRANYGYTF. The CDR3 nucleotides read TGTGCCAGCAGCTCACCCTTGAGAGCGAACTATGGCTACACCTTC.

V is TRBV3-1 (or the pseudogene TRBV3-2) and J is TRBJ2-1, with TRBD2 matching 13 bases. With V trimmed by 5 bases and J by 9 bases, 4 bases remained unmatched. Germline-derived CDR1 and CDR2 are LGHDT and YNNKEL (reference sequence). The CDR3 runs to 14 residues. The CDR3 sequence is CASSSGTSGIEQFF. CDR3 bases: TGTGCCAGCAGCTCGGGGACTAGCGGGATTGAGCAGTTCTTC.

J is TRBJ2-3 and V is TRBV27; the match to TRBD2 covers 9 bases. The CDR3 loop spans 16 amino acids. Per the germline V gene, CDR1 is MNHEY and CDR2 is SMNVEV (reference sequence). V shed 5 bases and J 3 bases; nucleotides not matched to a gene: 9. The CDR3 is CASSTPQTSGTDTQYF. The CDR3 coding sequence is TGTGCCAGCAGTACCCCTCAGACTAGCGGTACAGATACGCAGTATTTT.

For the CDR3, the DNA is TGTGCCAGCAGTTTAGCGGGACTTTACGAGCAGTACTTC. This gives the protein CASSLAGLYEQYF. The chain combines TRBV12-3 or TRBV12-4 with TRBJ2-7; D may be TRBD2 (6 bases). Trimming removed 0 bases from V and 4 bases from J, with 7 bases in between. The CDR3 length is 13 residues.

This chain joins TRBV5-6 and TRBJ2-2, with 7 nucleotides matching TRBD1. In germline, CDR1 is SGHDT, CDR2 YYEEEE. The CDR3 loop spans 14 amino acids. Germline trimming cut 0 bases from V and 6 bases from J; bases unmatched to any gene: 2. CDR3 sequence reads: CASSLGQGSGELFF. The DNA of the CDR3 is TGTGCCAGCAGCTTGGGACAGGGATCCGGGGAGCTGTTTTTT. The whole variable domain, remainder taken from reference TRBV5-6 and TRBJ2-2, is DAGVTQSPTHLIKTRGQQVTLRCSPKSGHDTVSWYQQALGQGPQFIFQYYEEEERQRGNFPDRFSGHQFPNYSSELNVNALLLGDSALYLCASSLGQGSGELFFGEGSRLTVL.

The chain joins TRBV27 to TRBJ2-5, with TRBD2 matching 7 bases. The ends lost 6 bases at V and 4 bases at J; junction bases unmatched: 17. The germline V gene encodes CDR1 MNHEY and CDR2 SMNVEV (reference sequence). The CDR3 length is 17 residues. The CDR3 loop is CASSLSLGPSGRETQYF. The DNA of the CDR3 is TGTGCCAGCAGCCTCTCCCTCGGGCCTAGCGGTCGAGAGACCCAGTACTTC.

The V and J genes are TRBV28 and TRBJ2-5, with 8 bases lining up with TRBD2. The CDR3 spans 14 residues. J gave up 1 base and V 5 bases, and 3 bases lay outside the gene matches. Looked up from germline, CDR1 is MDHEN and CDR2 is SYDVKM. As DNA, the CDR3 is TGTGCCAGCAGTACAAGCGGGAGCCAAGAGACCCAGTACTTC. It translates to CASSTSGSQETQYF. Full variable domain (remainder filled in from reference TRBV28 and TRBJ2-5): DVKVTQSSRYLVKRTGEKVFLECVQDMDHENMFWYRQDPGLGLRLIYFSYDVKMKEKGDIPEGYSVSREKKERFSLILESASTNQTSMYLCASSTSGSQETQYFGPGTRLLVL.

This clone was counted between two and nine times. The gene calls are TRBV7-2 and TRBJ1-2, with a tentative D call TRBD1 (6 bases). Germline CDR1 SGHTA, CDR2 FQGNSA. V was cut by 1 base and J by 5 bases, with 11 bases left in between. This CDR3 contains 14 residues. Here the CDR3 reads CASSLVEGGYGYTF. DNA for the CDR3: TGTGCCAGCAGCTTAGTTGAGGGGGGGTATGGCTACACCTTC.

The V gene is TRBV10-3, the J gene TRBJ2-1; possibly TRBD1 for D (7 bases). The CDR3 has 15 amino acids. Trimming took off 10 bases at V and 3 bases at J, with 19 bases between the two ends. Germline CDR1 ENHRY, CDR2 SYGVKD. The CDR3 DNA reads TGTGCCACCCGAAGTGGACAGGACTACTACAATGAGCAGTTCTTC. It yields the protein CATRSGQDYYNEQFF.

This rearrangement joins TRBV5-6 to TRBJ2-5; perhaps TRBD1 as D (5 bases). CDR3 length: 13 amino acids. V was clipped by 2 bases and J by 5 bases, with 10 bases between them. Germline CDR1 reads SGHDT; CDR2 reads YYEEEE. CDR3 amino acids: CASSLGESETQYF. Here the CDR3 DNA reads TGTGCCAGCAGCTTAGGGGAATCCGAGACCCAGTACTTC.

The table lists this clone with a count of one. The chain links TRBV11-3 to TRBJ2-1, with D unresolved. The CDR3 sequence is 15 residues long. The germline gives CDR1 SGHNT, CDR2 YENEEA. Trimming took off 3 bases at V and 6 bases at J, with 15 bases between the two ends. In DNA, the CDR3 is TGTGCCAGCAGCTTCAACTCTTTACCTACCAATGAGCAGTTCTTC. Its protein product is CASSFNSLPTNEQFF.

The V and J genes are TRBV28 and TRBJ2-5, with 10 bases fitting TRBD2. After removal of 5 bases from V and 2 bases from J, the junction contained 8 bases not matched to a gene. CDR1 and CDR2 from the germline V gene are MDHEN and SYDVKM. This CDR3 comprises 16 residues. The CDR3 loop reads CASSEWTSGYQETQYF. CDR3 sequence (DNA): TGTGCCAGCAGTGAATGGACTAGCGGTTATCAAGAGACCCAGTACTTC.

V usage is TRBV12-3 or TRBV12-4 and J usage is TRBJ1-6; D uncertain. Trimming stripped 1 base from V and 13 bases from J, with 8 bases between. This CDR3 is built from 12 residues. CDR3 protein: CASSLEVGPLHF. Here the CDR3 DNA reads TGTGCCAGCAGTTTAGAGGTCGGGCCCCTCCACTTT.

The chain links TRBV19 to TRBJ1-2; D is possibly TRBD1 (5 bases). V gave up 7 bases and J gave up 3 bases, with 15 bases separating them. Germline values: CDR1 LNHDA, CDR2 SQIVND (reference sequence). This CDR3 region has 14 residues. CDR3 protein: CASMLAGGDYGYTF. Written as DNA, the CDR3 is TGTGCCAGTATGTTGGCCGGGGGTGACTATGGCTACACCTTC.

The V call is TRBV5-1, the J call TRBJ2-5; 8 bases line up with TRBD2. The V gene end was trimmed by 4 bases and the J gene end by 5 bases; junction bases not matched to a gene: 7. The germline V gene encodes CDR1 SGHRS and CDR2 YFSETQ. The CDR3 has 14 amino acids. This chain's CDR3 is CASSRTSSLETQYF. The CDR3 DNA reads as TGCGCCAGCAGCCGGACTAGCTCCTTGGAGACCCAGTACTTC.

V and J are TRBV7-9 and TRBJ1-1; D possibly corresponds to TRBD1 (5 bases). CDR3 size: 13 residues. The V gene lost 10 bases and the J gene lost 1 base, with 13 bases spanning the gap. The germline CDR1 and CDR2 sequences are SEHNR and FQNEAQ (reference sequence). The CDR3: CAIQLDRNTEAFF. The CDR3 DNA follows: TGTGCCATTCAGCTCGACAGGAACACTGAAGCTTTCTTT.

This sequence joins TRBV5-4 and TRBJ2-3; TRBD1 aligns across 7 bases. CDR3 length: 18 amino acids. The germline gives CDR1 SGHNT, CDR2 YYREEE (reference sequence). V shed 2 bases and J 2 bases; nucleotides not matched to a gene: 14. The CDR3 spells CASSFFKGRQGPTDTQYF. The CDR3 DNA reads TGTGCCAGCAGCTTTTTTAAAGGACGACAGGGTCCCACAGATACGCAGTATTTT.

The gene calls are TRBV29-1 and TRBJ1-2, with D uncertain. Germline V CDR1 and CDR2: SQVTM, ANQGSEA. The CDR3 is 12 residues long. Trimming shortened V by 4 bases and J by 3 bases, and 9 bases separated the two germline ends. The CDR3 nucleotides read TGCAGCGTTGTCGAGTCCTACTATGGCTACACCTTC. Protein: CSVVESYYGYTF.

The chain is built from TRBV7-8 and TRBJ2-3; 10 bases align to TRBD2. V was pared by 1 base and J by 1 base, with 8 bases of the junction left unmatched. Germline V gives CDR1 SGHVS, CDR2 FQNEAQ. The CDR3 has 18 amino acids. The CDR3 reads CASSLVLGTSGGTDTQYF. The CDR3 bases are TGTGCCAGCAGCTTAGTCCTAGGTACTAGCGGGGGCACAGATACGCAGTATTTT.

The J gene is TRBJ2-1, the V gene TRBV10-1, with 9 nucleotides matching TRBD2. Germline values: CDR1 WNHNN, CDR2 SYGVQD (reference sequence). The CDR3 contains 16 residues. The junction had 8 bases not matched to a gene; V was cut back by 4 bases and J by 4 bases. The chain's CDR3 is CASSGFVGLAYNEQFF. For the CDR3, the DNA is TGCGCCAGCAGTGGGTTTGTCGGACTAGCGTACAATGAGCAGTTCTTC.

This rearrangement joins TRBV11-2 to TRBJ2-2; D possibly corresponds to TRBD1 (6 bases). V dropped 8 bases and J dropped 1 base, with 11 bases sitting between them. This CDR3 is built from 14 residues. Germline V CDR1 and CDR2: SGHAT, FQNNGV. The CDR3 bases are TGTGCCAGCGAGCGGACAGTGAACACCGGGGAGCTGTTTTTT. This gives the protein CASERTVNTGELFF.

V is TRBV28 and J is TRBJ2-4, with D perhaps TRBD1 (6 bases). The V and J ends lost 3 bases and 3 bases respectively, with 15 bases between them. Germline lookup yields CDR1 MDHEN and CDR2 SYDVKM. CDR3 length equals 16 residues. The CDR3 coding sequence is TGTGCCAGCAGTTTTGAAGGGAAGGGGGTCAAAAACATTCAGTACTTC. Translating it yields CASSFEGKGVKNIQYF.